Below are 16 T cell receptor beta chains sequenced from a single sample in a study of cytomegalovirus exposure and HLA in healthy donors. Here immunoSEQ multiplex PCR was the method, and the copy in TCRdb shows in-frame clones only, minus some. The data contain fewer than 150,000 clones, around 84% of them singletons. The sequenced sample consisted of PBMCs. Receptor source: a man younger than 35 in good health and CMV-seropositive.

This clone was recorded only once. The chain employs TRBV9 and TRBJ1-1; 11 nucleotides align to TRBD1. The CDR3 is 14 amino acids. Trimming cost V 3 bases and J 4 bases; bases outside gene matches: 2. Germline lookup yields CDR1 SGDLS and CDR2 YYNGEE. The CDR3: CASSAGTGGTEAFF. For the CDR3, the DNA is TGTGCCAGCAGCGCCGGGACAGGGGGCACTGAAGCTTTCTTT.

The DNA of the CDR3 is TGCGCCAGCAGCTTGGCTGGACAAACCGTCACAGATACGCAGTATTTT. Translated: CASSLAGQTVTDTQYF. The rearrangement links TRBV5-1 to TRBJ2-3; D perhaps matches TRBD1 (5 bases). The CDR3 consists of 16 residues. Trimming cost V 0 bases and J 2 bases, with 13 bases left between them. The V gene's germline CDR1 is SGHRS and CDR2 YFSETQ.

The chain uses TRBV29-1 and TRBJ1-1, with 9 bases identical to TRBD1. The CDR3 is 16 residues long. With 7 bases clipped from V and 1 base from J, the junction kept 13 bases outside the gene matches. Germline V gene data show CDR1 as SQVTM and CDR2 as ANQGSEA. In DNA, the CDR3 is TGCAGCGCCTCCCGGGACAGGGTTTCCCAGAACACTGAAGCTTTCTTT. Protein sequence: CSASRDRVSQNTEAFF.

The rearrangement joins TRBV7-8 to TRBJ2-4, with 10 bases aligning to TRBD2. Germline trimming cut 4 bases from V and 15 bases from J; bases unmatched to any gene: 9. The CDR3 has 13 amino acids. Germline-derived CDR1 and CDR2 are SGHVS and FQNEAQ. In nucleotides, the CDR3 is TGTGCCAGCAGCTCCACCGGGACTAGCGCGTGGTACTTC. Translation gives CASSSTGTSAWYF.

V and J are TRBV6-5 and TRBJ2-3; D perhaps matches TRBD1 (6 bases). Per germline, CDR1 MNHEY and CDR2 SVGAGI. CDR3 length: 15 residues. Trimming stripped 0 bases from V and 5 bases from J, with 12 bases between. CDR3 nucleotide sequence: TGTGCCAGCAGTTACTCGATGGACAGTAGAGATACGCAGTATTTT. Its protein is CASSYSMDSRDTQYF.

The CDR3 is CASSEQGGGEKLFF. The CDR3 DNA sequence: TGCGCCAGCAGCGAACAGGGTGGGGGTGAAAAACTGTTTTTT. The chain carries TRBV5-1 and TRBJ1-4; perhaps TRBD1 as D (6 bases). Germline-derived CDR1 and CDR2 are SGHRS and YFSETQ. The CDR3 covers 14 residues. V shed 4 bases and J shed 7 bases, with 14 bases lying between them.

This chain uses TRBV27 with TRBJ2-3; D remains ambiguous. The CDR3 totals 15 residues. Trimming pared 2 bases from V and 0 bases from J, leaving 9 bases between. Germline V gene sequence: CDR1 MNHEY, CDR2 SMNVEV (reference sequence). The CDR3 spells CASSLSLTSTDTQYF. CDR3 nucleotide sequence: TGTGCCAGCAGTTTAAGCCTAACTAGCACAGATACGCAGTATTTT.

This chain links TRBV15 with TRBJ2-7; TRBD1 agrees at 11 bases. The junction had 13 bases not matched to a gene; V was cut back by 3 bases and J by 6 bases. This CDR3 is built from 17 residues. From germline, CDR1 is LNHNV and CDR2 YYDKDF (reference sequence). This chain's CDR3 is CATSRDNPGQGVLEQYF. Here the CDR3 DNA reads TGTGCCACCAGCAGGGATAATCCGGGACAGGGGGTTCTCGAGCAGTACTTC.

This clone has more than one count but fewer than ten. This rearrangement joins TRBV5-1 to TRBJ1-2; the D is unclear. Between the trimmed V and J ends, which lost 0 bases and 2 bases, there was a span of 8 bases. Germline V gene lookup returns CDR1 SGHRS and CDR2 YFSETQ. CDR3 size: 14 residues. In DNA form, the CDR3 reads TGCGCCAGCAGCTTGGCCGACGGGAACTATGGCTACACCTTC. Encoded protein: CASSLADGNYGYTF.

The gene calls are TRBV5-4 and TRBJ2-5, with 12 bases lining up with TRBD2. From germline, CDR1 is SGHNT and CDR2 YYREEE (reference sequence). This CDR3 is 17 amino acids long. Trimming took 5 bases from V and 5 from J; bases not matched to a gene: 13. CDR3 DNA: TGTGCCAGCAGGTTGACTAGCGGGAGAGGATTCGGTGAGACCCAGTACTTC. Translation: CASRLTSGRGFGETQYF.

This chain joins TRBV19 and TRBJ2-2, with D possibly matching TRBD1 (6 bases). Trimming removed 0 bases from V and 7 bases from J, with 12 bases in between. CDR3 size: 15 residues. Germline loops: CDR1 LNHDA, CDR2 SQIVND (reference sequence). In DNA, the CDR3 is TGTGCCAGTAGTATAGATCGGGCAGGGGTCGGGGAGCTGTTTTTT. It yields the protein CASSIDRAGVGELFF.

The chain recombines TRBV7-3 with TRBJ2-1; 12 bases align to TRBD2. The CDR3 totals 15 residues. Germline V gives CDR1 SGHTA, CDR2 FQGTGA. V lost 4 bases, J lost 4 bases, and 2 bases stayed unmatched. The CDR3 reads CASSSTSGRYNEQFF. For the CDR3, the DNA is TGTGCCAGCAGCTCCACTAGCGGGAGGTACAATGAGCAGTTCTTC. The variable domain in full, with the rest retrieved from reference TRBV7-3 and TRBJ2-1, is GAGVSQTPSNKVTEKGKYVELRCDPISGHTALYWYRQSLGQGPEFLIYFQGTGAADDSGLPNDRFFAVRPEGSVSTLKIQRTERGDSAVYLCASSSTSGRYNEQFFGPGTRLTVL.

This clone was recorded only once. V is TRBV11-3 and J is TRBJ1-3; D unresolved. The CDR3 has 14 amino acids. Germline CDR1 reads SGHNT; CDR2 reads YENEEA. Trimming shortened V by 8 bases and J by 4 bases, and 15 bases separated the two germline ends. This CDR3 is CASGWAPPGNTIYF. CDR3 DNA sequence: TGTGCCAGCGGATGGGCCCCTCCGGGAAACACCATATATTTT.

The rearrangement uses TRBV27 and TRBJ1-5; TRBD1 might be the D (6 bases). The CDR3 loop spans 19 amino acids. Germline V gives CDR1 MNHEY, CDR2 SMNVEV (reference sequence). The germline V and J ends were trimmed by 6 bases and 5 bases, with 29 bases remaining between them. The CDR3 reads CASSKRTPRSGARDQPQHF. CDR3 nucleotides: TGTGCCAGCAGCAAACGAACCCCCCGTTCAGGGGCTCGTGATCAGCCCCAGCATTTT.

This clone was observed at least ten times. The genes are TRBV19 and TRBJ2-5; 9 bases are a match to TRBD1. Germline V gene data show CDR1 as LNHDA and CDR2 as SQIVND (reference sequence). V lost 9 bases and J lost 1; bases outside the gene matches: 9. This CDR3 region has 15 residues. CDR3 in DNA: TGTGCCAGCACCCCCGCGACAGGGGGCCAAGAGACCCAGTACTTC. This encodes CASTPATGGQETQYF.

V and J are TRBV5-1 and TRBJ2-2; D remains unclear. This CDR3 is built from 14 residues. The germline CDR1 and CDR2 sequences are SGHRS and YFSETQ. The germline V and J ends were trimmed by 4 bases and 0 bases, with 7 bases remaining between them. In nucleotides, the CDR3 is TGCGCCAGCAGCGCCGGGTCGAACACCGGGGAGCTGTTTTTT. Translating gives CASSAGSNTGELFF.